The T cell receptor (beta chain) described here comes from a study of blood T cells in healthy people across ages. This clonotype was counted between two and nine times. A second 7 to 11 cycle PCR used barcoded and J-beta primers. Using its own MiXCR run on the 5' RACE reads, TCRdb lists one record per CDR3 protein. The table has around 820,000 distinct CDR3 sequences, roughly 25% seen once. Germline values: CDR1 MDHEN, CDR2 SYDVKM. The CDR3 spans 17 residues. The V and J ends lost 1 base and 3 bases, in that order; junction bases with no gene match: 9. This sample also belongs to another study, concerning T cells of mothers and their children. That publication notes: The overlap seen between related mothers and children slightly exceeded that of unrelated pairs, though not significantly.

The chain is built from TRBV28 and TRBJ2-4, with 7 bases aligning to TRBD1. Sequencing input: blood. The sequence came from a boy between 5 and 17 years old in good health. In DNA, the CDR3 is TGTGCCAGCAGTTTATTTAGACAGGGATTGGGCAAAAACATTCAGTACTTC. It is translated as CASSLFRQGLGKNIQYF. The variable domain in full, with the rest retrieved from reference TRBV28 and TRBJ2-4, is DVKVTQSSRYLVKRTGEKVFLECVQDMDHENMFWYRQDPGLGLRLIYFSYDVKMKEKGDIPEGYSVSREKKERFSLILESASTNQTSMYLCASSLFRQGLGKNIQYFGAGTRLSVL.